These T cell receptor beta chains were read from a single sample in a study of T cell repertoires in cytomegalovirus infection. TCRdb called the reads again in MiXCR, with one record for every CDR3 protein. Here the sample spans tens of thousands of distinct CDR3 sequences, around 20% being singletons. Antigen specificity for these receptors is unknown. The sequenced sample was CD8+ T cells from cultured PBMCs, obtained from culture after CMV antigen stimulation. The source is a human donor in good health (CMV status not recorded). Some clones in this sample may be carry-over from other donors' samples. CDR3s include the opening cysteine and the closing phenylalanine or tryptophan. D genes are given only for firm matches. A row's size may be missing; if present it is once, few, many or a size class.

NA | few | TRBJ2-2 | TRBV27 | TGTGCCAGCAGTTTTGGGCGGGCGTCCTACACCGGGGAGCTGTTTTTT | CASSFGRASYTGELFF
TRBD2 | few | TRBJ2-4 | TRBV5-6 | TGTGCCAGCAGCTTGTTCGTAGCGGGGGCCGAACTAGCCAAAAACATTCAGTACTTC | CASSLFVAGAELAKNIQYF
NA | few | TRBJ2-2 | TRBV7-6 | TGTGCCAGCAGCCCGAAAGCGGGACAGACGAACACCGGGGAGCTGTTTTTT | CASSPKAGQTNTGELFF
TRBD1 | few | TRBJ1-6 | TRBV7-8 | TGTGCCAGCAGCTTACAGGGGGACTGGTATAATTCACCCCTCCACTTT | CASSLQGDWYNSPLHF
NA | NA | TRBJ2-3 | TRBV7-9 | TGTGCCAGCAGCCCCCCCGGGCCGGTGGGGGATACGCAGTATTTT | CASSPPGPVGDTQYF
NA | NA | TRBJ1-1 | TRBV6-6 | TGTGCCAGCAGTGAGGGGGGGAACACTGAAGCTTTCTTT | CASSEGGNTEAFF
NA | NA | TRBJ1-1 | TRBV7-6 | TGTGCCAGCAGCTTAATCGGCGAGGACACTGAAGCTTTCTTT | CASSLIGEDTEAFF
NA | NA | TRBJ1-4 | TRBV7-8 | TGTGCCAGCAGCCTGTCACAGGGAAATGAAAAACTGTTTTTT | CASSLSQGNEKLFF
NA | once | TRBJ2-5 | TRBV7-2 | TGTGCCAGCAGCTTAGCCGACCAGACCCAGTACTTC | CASSLADQTQYF
TRBD2 | NA | TRBJ2-1 | TRBV12-3/TRBV12-4 | TGTGCCAGCAGACCTGACTTAAGCGGGGGGTTTACCTACAATGAGCAGTTCTTC | CASRPDLSGGFTYNEQFF
NA | NA | TRBJ2-5 | TRBV25-1 | TGTGCCAGCATAAGGCGGGGCCCTCAAGAGACCCAGTACTTC | CASIRRGPQETQYF
TRBD1 | NA | TRBJ1-1 | TRBV5-4 | TGTGCCAGCAGCTCACAGGGGATTGAAGCTTTCTTT | CASSSQGIEAFF
TRBD2 | NA | TRBJ2-1 | TRBV12-3/TRBV12-4 | TGTGCCAGCACACTAGCGGGTTCCTACAATGAGCAGTTCTTC | CASTLAGSYNEQFF
TRBD2 | NA | TRBJ2-2 | TRBV4-3 | TGCGCCAGCAGCCAGGGCGGGGGGGGCACCGGGGAGCTGTTTTTT | CASSQGGGGTGELFF